Listed below are T cell receptor beta chains from one sample, sequenced in a study of shared clonotypes between healthy human individuals. Profiled with immunoSEQ multiplex PCR; TCRdb holds only in-frame clones, not every one. Here the sample spans a few million clones, around 95% being singletons. Sequencing used naive CD4+ T cells sorted from blood. The receptor set was obtained from a man between 18 and 35 years old in good health. CDR3s include the opening cysteine and the closing phenylalanine or tryptophan. The D gene is left open where the match is weak.

D	V	J	CDR3
-	TRBV4-1	TRBJ1-5	CASSQEGGDNNQPQHF
-	TRBV11-2	TRBJ1-2	CASSRAGDLPRGYTF
TRBD1	TRBV11-3	TRBJ2-1	CASSPHPWDSSYNEQFF
-	TRBV5-6	TRBJ2-7	CASSFGLSSYEQYF
TRBD2	TRBV27	TRBJ2-7	CASSALLLAGGPAGEQYF
-	TRBV5-1	TRBJ1-4	CASSLGAAGVNEKLFF
TRBD2	TRBV11-2	TRBJ2-7	CASSRVAGVTEQYF
-	TRBV6-5	TRBJ2-5	CASSYGATALETQYF
-	TRBV20-1	TRBJ2-7	CSAQTQYEQYF
-	TRBV7-9	TRBJ2-7	CASSLGGASSYEQYF
-	TRBV28	TRBJ1-1	CASRWGQEAFF
-	TRBV6-1	TRBJ1-5	CASREPSDTTQHF
-	TRBV7-9	TRBJ1-1	CASSLVPQGRTEAFF
-	TRBV7-2	TRBJ2-7	CASSSEWGPTYEQYF
-	TRBV28	TRBJ1-2	CASSLRVRNAGYTF
-	TRBV28	TRBJ1-5	CASRPGPLSVPQHF
-	TRBV28	TRBJ2-7	CASARGSYEQYF
-	TRBV4-3	TRBJ1-4	CASSQDQARATNEKLFF
-	TRBV28	TRBJ2-1	CASSPGFEQFF
TRBD1	TRBV9	TRBJ1-3	CASSPRDSNSGNTIYF
TRBD1	TRBV11-2	TRBJ1-2	CASSLADREYYGYTF
TRBD1	TRBV5-8	TRBJ2-1	CASSYPGTENEQFF
TRBD1	TRBV5-1	TRBJ2-2	CASSLNPGTGGSGELFF